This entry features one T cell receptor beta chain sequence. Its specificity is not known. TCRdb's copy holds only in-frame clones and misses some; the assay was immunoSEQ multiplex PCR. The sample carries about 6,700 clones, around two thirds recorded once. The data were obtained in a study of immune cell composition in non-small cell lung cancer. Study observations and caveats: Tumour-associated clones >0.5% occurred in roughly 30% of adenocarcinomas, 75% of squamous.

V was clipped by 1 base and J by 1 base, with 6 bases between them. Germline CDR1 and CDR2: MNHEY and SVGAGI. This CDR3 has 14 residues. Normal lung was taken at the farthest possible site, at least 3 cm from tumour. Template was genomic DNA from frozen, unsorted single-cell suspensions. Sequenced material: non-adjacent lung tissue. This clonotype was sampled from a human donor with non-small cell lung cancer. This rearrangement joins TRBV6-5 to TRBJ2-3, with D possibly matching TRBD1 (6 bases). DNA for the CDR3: TGTGCCAGCAGTTACTACAGGGGCACAGATACGCAGTATTTT. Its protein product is CASSYYRGTDTQYF.